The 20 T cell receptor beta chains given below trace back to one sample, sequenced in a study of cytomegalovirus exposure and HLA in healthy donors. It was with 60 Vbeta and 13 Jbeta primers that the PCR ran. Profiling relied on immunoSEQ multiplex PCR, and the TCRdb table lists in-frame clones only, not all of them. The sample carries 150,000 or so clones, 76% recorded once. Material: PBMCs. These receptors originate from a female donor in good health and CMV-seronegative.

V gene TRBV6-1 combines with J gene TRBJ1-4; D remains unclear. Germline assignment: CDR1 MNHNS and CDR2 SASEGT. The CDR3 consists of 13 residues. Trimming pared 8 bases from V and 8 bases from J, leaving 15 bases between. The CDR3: CASWSTPPEKLFF. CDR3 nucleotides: TGTGCCAGCTGGTCTACCCCCCCCGAAAAACTGTTTTTT.

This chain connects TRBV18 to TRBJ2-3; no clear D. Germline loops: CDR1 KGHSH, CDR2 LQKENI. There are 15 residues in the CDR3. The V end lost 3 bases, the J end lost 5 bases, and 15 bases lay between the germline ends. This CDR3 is CASSPPRTQQDTQYF. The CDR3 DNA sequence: TGTGCCAGCTCACCCCCCCGCACACAGCAAGATACGCAGTATTTT. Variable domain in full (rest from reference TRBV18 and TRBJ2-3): NAGVMQNPRHLVRRRGQEARLRCSPMKGHSHVYWYRQLPEEGLKFMVYLQKENIIDESGMPKERFSAEFPKEGPSILRIQQVVRGDSAAYFCASSPPRTQQDTQYFGPGTRLTVL.

This CDR3 is CASSRRTGNQPQHF. The DNA for the CDR3 is TGTGCCAGCAGCCGACGGACGGGGAATCAGCCCCAGCATTTT. The chain recombines TRBV16 with TRBJ1-5; D unclear. Germline V gene data show CDR1 as KGHSY and CDR2 as FQNENV. Trimming removed 4 bases from V and 4 bases from J, with 11 bases in between. The CDR3 is made up of 14 amino acids.

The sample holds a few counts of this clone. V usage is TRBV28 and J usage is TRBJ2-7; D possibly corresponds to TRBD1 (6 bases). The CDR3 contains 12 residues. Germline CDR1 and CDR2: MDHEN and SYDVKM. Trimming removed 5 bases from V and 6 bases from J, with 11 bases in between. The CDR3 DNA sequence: TGTGCCAGCAGTAAGGGGACACCCGAGCAGTACTTC. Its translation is CASSKGTPEQYF.

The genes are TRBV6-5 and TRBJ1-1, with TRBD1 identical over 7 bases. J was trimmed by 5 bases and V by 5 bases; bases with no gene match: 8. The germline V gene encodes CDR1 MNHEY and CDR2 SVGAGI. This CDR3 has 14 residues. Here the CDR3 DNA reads TGTGCCAGCAGTCACCTACAGGGGACTACTGAAGCTTTCTTT. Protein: CASSHLQGTTEAFF.

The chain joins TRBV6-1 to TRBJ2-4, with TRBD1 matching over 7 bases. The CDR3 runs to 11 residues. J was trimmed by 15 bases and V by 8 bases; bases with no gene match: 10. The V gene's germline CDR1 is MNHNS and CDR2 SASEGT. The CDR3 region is CASGYDRVGYF. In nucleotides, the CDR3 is TGTGCCAGCGGGTACGACAGGGTTGGGTACTTC.

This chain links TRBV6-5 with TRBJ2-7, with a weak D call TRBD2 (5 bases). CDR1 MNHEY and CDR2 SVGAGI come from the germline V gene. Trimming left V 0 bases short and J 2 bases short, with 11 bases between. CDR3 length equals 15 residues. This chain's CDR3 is CASSYSMDSTYEQYF. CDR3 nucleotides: TGTGCCAGCAGTTACTCGATGGACTCGACCTACGAGCAGTACTTC.

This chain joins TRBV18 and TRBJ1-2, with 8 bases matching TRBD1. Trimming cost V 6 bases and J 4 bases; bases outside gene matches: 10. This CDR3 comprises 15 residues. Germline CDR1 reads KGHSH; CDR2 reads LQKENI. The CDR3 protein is CASSHSSDRVYGYTF. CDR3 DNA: TGTGCCAGCTCCCACTCCTCGGACAGGGTCTATGGCTACACCTTC.

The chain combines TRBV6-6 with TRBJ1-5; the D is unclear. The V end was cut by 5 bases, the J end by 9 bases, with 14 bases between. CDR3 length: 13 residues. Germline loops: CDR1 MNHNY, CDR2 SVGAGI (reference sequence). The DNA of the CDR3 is TGTGCCAGCAGTCTTGTTCATAGTCGGCCCCAGCATTTT. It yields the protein CASSLVHSRPQHF.

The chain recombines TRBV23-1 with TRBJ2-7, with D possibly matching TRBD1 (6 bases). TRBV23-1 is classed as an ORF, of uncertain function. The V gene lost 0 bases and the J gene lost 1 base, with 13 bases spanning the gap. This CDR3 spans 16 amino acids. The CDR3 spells CASSQSRQGLSYEQYF. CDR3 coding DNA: TGCGCCAGCAGTCAATCGAGGCAGGGGCTTTCCTACGAGCAGTACTTC.

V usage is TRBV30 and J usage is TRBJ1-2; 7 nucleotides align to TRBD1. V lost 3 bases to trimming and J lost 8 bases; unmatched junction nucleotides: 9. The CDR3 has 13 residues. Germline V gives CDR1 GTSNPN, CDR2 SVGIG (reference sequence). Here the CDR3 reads CAWRNKTGYGYTF. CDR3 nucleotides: TGTGCCTGGAGGAATAAGACAGGGTACGGCTACACCTTC.

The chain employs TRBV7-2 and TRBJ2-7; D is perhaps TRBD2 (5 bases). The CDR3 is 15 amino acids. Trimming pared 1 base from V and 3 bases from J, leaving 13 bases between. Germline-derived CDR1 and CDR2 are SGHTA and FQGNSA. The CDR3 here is CASSLGGLSIYEQYF. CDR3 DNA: TGTGCCAGCAGCTTAGGAGGACTCTCAATCTACGAGCAGTACTTC. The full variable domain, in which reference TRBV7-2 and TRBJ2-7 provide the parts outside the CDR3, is GAGVSQSPSNKVTEKGKDVELRCDPISGHTALYWYRQSLGQGLEFLIYFQGNSAPDKSGLPSDRFSAERTGGSVSTLTIQRTQQEDSAVYLCASSLGGLSIYEQYFGPGTRLTVT.

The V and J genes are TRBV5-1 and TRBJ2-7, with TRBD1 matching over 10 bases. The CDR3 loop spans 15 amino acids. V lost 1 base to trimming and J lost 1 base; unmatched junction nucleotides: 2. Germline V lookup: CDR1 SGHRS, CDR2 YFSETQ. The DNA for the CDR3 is TGCGCCAGCAGCTTGCCGGGACAGGGGTCCTACGAGCAGTACTTC. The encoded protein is CASSLPGQGSYEQYF. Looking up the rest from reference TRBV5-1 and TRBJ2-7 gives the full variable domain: KAGVTQTPRYLIKTRGQQVTLSCSPISGHRSVSWYQQTPGQGLQFLFEYFSETQRNKGNFPGRFSGRQFSNSRSEMNVSTLELGDSALYLCASSLPGQGSYEQYFGPGTRLTVT.

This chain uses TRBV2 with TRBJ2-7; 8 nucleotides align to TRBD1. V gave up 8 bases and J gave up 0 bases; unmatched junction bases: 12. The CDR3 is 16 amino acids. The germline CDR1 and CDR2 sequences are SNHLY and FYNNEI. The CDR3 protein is CASRRAGGQLSYEQYF. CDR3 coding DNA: TGTGCCAGCCGTCGGGCAGGGGGCCAACTCTCCTACGAGCAGTACTTC.

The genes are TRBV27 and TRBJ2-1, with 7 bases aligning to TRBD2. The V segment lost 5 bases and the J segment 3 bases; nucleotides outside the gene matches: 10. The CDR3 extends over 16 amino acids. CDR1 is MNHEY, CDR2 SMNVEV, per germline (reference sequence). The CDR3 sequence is CASSTLAAAFYNEQFF. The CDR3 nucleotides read TGTGCCAGCAGTACCCTAGCGGCAGCTTTCTACAATGAGCAGTTCTTC.

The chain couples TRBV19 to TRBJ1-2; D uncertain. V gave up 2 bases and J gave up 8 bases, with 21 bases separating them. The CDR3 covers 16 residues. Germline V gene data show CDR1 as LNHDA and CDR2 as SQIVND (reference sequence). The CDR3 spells CASSIYGKISPGGYTF. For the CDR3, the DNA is TGTGCCAGTAGTATATACGGGAAGATAAGCCCTGGGGGCTACACCTTC.

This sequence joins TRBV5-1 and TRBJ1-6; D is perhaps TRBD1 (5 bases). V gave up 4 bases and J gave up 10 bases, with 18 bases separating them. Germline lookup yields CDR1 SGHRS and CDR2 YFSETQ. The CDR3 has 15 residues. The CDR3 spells CASSPKGQGGSPLHF. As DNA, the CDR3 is TGCGCCAGCAGCCCTAAAGGGCAGGGAGGCTCACCCCTCCACTTT.

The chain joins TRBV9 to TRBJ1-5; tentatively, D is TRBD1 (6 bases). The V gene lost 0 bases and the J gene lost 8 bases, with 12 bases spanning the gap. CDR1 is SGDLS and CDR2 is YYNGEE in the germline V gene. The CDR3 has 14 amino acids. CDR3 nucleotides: TGTGCCAGCAGCGTAGATACAGGGAGGGAGCCCCAGCATTTT. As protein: CASSVDTGREPQHF.

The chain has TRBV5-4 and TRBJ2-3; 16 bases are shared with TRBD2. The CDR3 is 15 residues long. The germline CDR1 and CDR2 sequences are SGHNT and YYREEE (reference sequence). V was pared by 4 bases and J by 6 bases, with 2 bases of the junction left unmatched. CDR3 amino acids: CASSTGLAGGDTQYF. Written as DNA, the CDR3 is TGTGCCAGCAGCACGGGACTAGCGGGAGGGGATACGCAGTATTTT.

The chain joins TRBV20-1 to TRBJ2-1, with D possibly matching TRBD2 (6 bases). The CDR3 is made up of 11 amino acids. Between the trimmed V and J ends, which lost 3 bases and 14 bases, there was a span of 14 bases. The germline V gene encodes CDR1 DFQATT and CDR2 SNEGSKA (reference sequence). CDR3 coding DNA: TGCAGTGCTAGGAAGGAGTCGGGGGAGTTCTTC. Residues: CSARKESGEFF.